This entry is about one T cell receptor beta chain. The assay was immunoSEQ multiplex PCR, and TCRdb's table has in-frame clones only and misses some. The sample gives about 130,000 clones, around 94% of which show up once; 13% to 15% is in the top ten. The sample originates from a study of control samples from healthy donors and cancer patients. Trimming shortened V by 4 bases and J by 3 bases, and 15 bases separated the two germline ends. Germline values: CDR1 MNHEY, CDR2 SMNVEV (reference sequence). The CDR3 has 15 amino acids. The V gene is TRBV27, the J gene TRBJ1-2; D is undetermined. The sequenced sample was PBMCs. This receptor was obtained from a man aged 60-69 years with colorectal cancer. The CDR3 sequence is CASSSHTPLDYGYTF. The CDR3 DNA is TGTGCCAGCAGTTCTCATACCCCGCTTGACTATGGCTACACCTTC.